The 23 T cell receptor beta chains given below trace back to one sample, sequenced in a study of blood T cell repertoires in COVID-19. The table came from immunoSEQ multiplex PCR; TCRdb's copy has only in-frame clones and leaves some out. Of 270,000 or so clones listed, roughly 90% are singletons. The sequencing sample was made of peripheral blood. These receptors originate from a woman in her thirties with COVID-19, enrolled during active disease.

The chain combines TRBV6-5 with TRBJ2-2; the match to TRBD1 covers 9 bases. The junction had 8 bases not matched to a gene; V was cut back by 11 bases and J by 4 bases. Looked up from germline, CDR1 is MNHEY and CDR2 is SVGAGI. This CDR3 region has 14 residues. CDR3: CAGRTGAGTGELFF. In DNA form, the CDR3 reads TGTGCCGGGCGGACAGGGGCAGGCACCGGGGAGCTGTTTTTT.

This chain connects TRBV24-1 to TRBJ2-2, with D tentatively TRBD2 (6 bases). The germline gives CDR1 KGHDR, CDR2 SFDVKD. The CDR3 runs 15 residues. The ends were cut back, 5 bases at V and 0 bases at J, with 9 bases in the middle. In DNA form, the CDR3 reads TGTGCCACCAGTGGGGGCGGGGCGAACACCGGGGAGCTGTTTTTT. It yields the protein CATSGGGANTGELFF.

As concerns this clone: Germline and junction disagree at one end, which may indicate a read error. The V call is TRBV7-9, the J call TRBJ2-7, with D maybe TRBD2 (6 bases). This CDR3 region has 17 residues. The germline CDR1 and CDR2 sequences are SEHNR and FQNEAQ (reference sequence). The CDR3 nucleotides read TGTGCCAGCAGCTTAGCGCGGGGTTCACCAGTCTCCGACGAGCAGTACTTC. This translates into CASSLARGSPVSDEQYF.

The chain combines TRBV2 with TRBJ2-2; 10 nucleotides agree with TRBD2. The V and J ends lost 6 bases and 4 bases, in that order; junction bases with no gene match: 17. CDR3 length: 19 residues. CDR1 is SNHLY, CDR2 FYNNEI, per germline. The CDR3 coding sequence is TGTGCCAGCAGATTAGCGGGGGGACTACCACTTTACCGCACCGGGGAGCTGTTTTTT. This encodes CASRLAGGLPLYRTGELFF.

The chain links TRBV9 to TRBJ2-3; 16 bases are a match to TRBD2. V lost 2 bases to trimming and J lost 5 bases; unmatched junction nucleotides: 5. Germline CDR1 and CDR2: SGDLS and YYNGEE. CDR3 length: 17 amino acids. The chain's CDR3 is CASSVGLAGGPEDTQYF. The DNA of the CDR3 is TGTGCCAGCAGCGTGGGACTAGCGGGGGGGCCGGAAGATACGCAGTATTTT.

This clone has only one observation. The chain is built from TRBV28 and TRBJ1-1; D is unclear. Per the germline V gene, CDR1 is MDHEN and CDR2 is SYDVKM. This CDR3 has 13 residues. Trimming removed 2 bases from V and 6 bases from J, with 10 bases in between. The CDR3 region is CASSLMQVPEAFF. The DNA for the CDR3 is TGTGCCAGCAGTTTAATGCAGGTCCCTGAAGCTTTCTTT. Supplemented by reference TRBV28 and TRBJ1-1, the full variable domain reads DVKVTQSSRYLVKRTGEKVFLECVQDMDHENMFWYRQDPGLGLRLIYFSYDVKMKEKGDIPEGYSVSREKKERFSLILESASTNQTSMYLCASSLMQVPEAFFGQGTRLTVV.

This clone was observed a few times. This rearrangement joins TRBV3-1 (or the pseudogene TRBV3-2) to TRBJ2-5, with TRBD2 identical over 8 bases. V lost 4 bases, J lost 3 bases, and 4 bases stayed unmatched. Germline values: CDR1 LGHDT, CDR2 YNNKEL (reference sequence). CDR3 length: 14 residues. The CDR3 bases are TGTGCCAGCAGCCCAAGCGGGAGCAAAGAGACCCAGTACTTC. Protein sequence: CASSPSGSKETQYF.

The V and J genes are TRBV27 and TRBJ2-1, with TRBD2 as a possible D gene (7 bases). The V gene's germline CDR1 is MNHEY and CDR2 SMNVEV (reference sequence). V shed 0 bases and J shed 8 bases, with 20 bases lying between them. The CDR3 has 17 residues. The CDR3 loop is CASSLSERVGGRYEQFF. In DNA, the CDR3 is TGTGCCAGCAGTTTATCGGAACGGGTCGGGGGGCGGTATGAGCAGTTCTTC.

The J gene is TRBJ2-7, the V gene TRBV5-1; tentatively, D is TRBD2 (6 bases). The CDR3 length is 16 residues. CDR1 and CDR2 from the germline V gene are SGHRS and YFSETQ. V was cut by 4 bases and J by 4 bases, with 21 bases left in between. CDR3 DNA sequence: TGCGCCAGCAGCCCTCCCGGGGGACGGACCGGATACGAGCAGTACTTC. It codes for CASSPPGGRTGYEQYF.

The chain is built from TRBV2 and TRBJ1-5, with D possibly being TRBD1 (6 bases). V lost 6 bases to trimming and J lost 6 bases, with 15 bases between them. The CDR3 length is 14 residues. The germline gives CDR1 SNHLY, CDR2 FYNNEI. Here the CDR3 DNA reads TGTGCCAGCAGATCCAACAGGGTGGTTCAGCCCCAGCATTTT. It translates to CASRSNRVVQPQHF.

The gene calls are TRBV4-2 and TRBJ2-5, with D possibly being TRBD2 (7 bases). Germline V CDR1 and CDR2: LGHNA, YNFKEQ. V was shortened by 4 bases and J by 5 bases, with 17 bases between the two germline ends. The CDR3 spans 15 residues. The CDR3: CASSPPGGGYETQYF. DNA of the CDR3: TGTGCCAGCAGCCCCCCTGGGGGGGGCTATGAGACCCAGTACTTC.

This sequence joins TRBV7-9 and TRBJ2-1, with a possible D match to TRBD1 (6 bases). This CDR3 has 13 amino acids. The V end was cut by 5 bases, the J end by 15 bases, with 20 bases between. Germline lookup yields CDR1 SEHNR and CDR2 FQNEAQ (reference sequence). This CDR3 is CASSPQGPSGRFF. CDR3 DNA: TGTGCCAGCAGCCCCCAGGGGCCTTCGGGTCGGTTCTTC.

The rearrangement joins TRBV6-5 to TRBJ1-2; 7 bases line up with TRBD1. This CDR3 contains 13 residues. Germline V gene sequence: CDR1 MNHEY, CDR2 SVGAGI. Trimming at V came to 5 bases and at J to 5 bases, leaving 5 bases not matched to a gene. DNA for the CDR3: TGTGCCAGCAGTCCCAGGGGGTTTTATGGCTACACCTTC. Its protein product is CASSPRGFYGYTF.

This clone was counted a few times. V usage is TRBV19 and J usage is TRBJ1-5; no clear D. The CDR3 spans 14 residues. V lost 5 bases to trimming and J lost 1 base, with 9 bases between them. CDR1 LNHDA and CDR2 SQIVND come from the germline V gene (reference sequence). In DNA form, the CDR3 reads TGTGCCAGTAGTTTCGGCAGGAGCAATCAGCCCCAGCATTTT. Protein product: CASSFGRSNQPQHF.

J is TRBJ1-1 and V is TRBV27; the D is unclear. CDR1 and CDR2 (germline): MNHEY, SMNVEV (reference sequence). CDR3 length: 13 residues. V lost 6 bases to trimming and J lost 1 base, with 9 bases between them. CDR3 DNA sequence: TGTGCCAGCAGGGGCAGTGGGAACACTGAAGCTTTCTTT. This gives the protein CASRGSGNTEAFF.

The genes are TRBV19 and TRBJ2-5; 7 nucleotides line up with TRBD1. The J segment lost 4 bases and the V segment lost 7 bases, leaving 9 bases of the junction unmatched. Germline V CDR1 and CDR2: LNHDA, SQIVND (reference sequence). The CDR3 is made up of 14 amino acids. The CDR3 loop is CASKKRQGRETQYF. The DNA of the CDR3 is TGTGCCAGTAAAAAAAGACAGGGAAGAGAGACCCAGTACTTC.

The chain carries TRBV9 and TRBJ1-1, with a possible D match to TRBD1 (5 bases). This CDR3 has 14 residues. Per germline, CDR1 SGDLS and CDR2 YYNGEE. V shed 0 bases and J shed 3 bases, with 9 bases lying between them. CDR3 region: CASSVGSRDTEAFF. CDR3 coding DNA: TGTGCCAGCAGCGTAGGGTCCAGGGACACTGAAGCTTTCTTT.

V gene TRBV27 combines with J gene TRBJ2-1; 9 bases map to TRBD1. The V gene's germline CDR1 is MNHEY and CDR2 SMNVEV (reference sequence). After removal of 9 bases from V and 5 bases from J, the junction contained 5 bases not matched to a gene. There are 13 residues in the CDR3. CDR3 sequence: CARLNRGHNEQFF. The CDR3 bases are TGTGCCAGGCTAAACAGGGGGCACAATGAGCAGTTCTTC.

This clone was seen a handful of times. The V and J genes are TRBV18 and TRBJ1-1; tentative D call: TRBD1 (6 bases). The CDR3 has 14 residues. The V end was cut by 3 bases, the J end by 8 bases, with 16 bases between. The germline gives CDR1 KGHSH, CDR2 LQKENI. The CDR3 is CASSPQGSKREAFF. Written as DNA, the CDR3 is TGTGCCAGCTCACCGCAGGGGAGTAAAAGGGAAGCTTTCTTT. Variable domain in full (rest from reference TRBV18 and TRBJ1-1): NAGVMQNPRHLVRRRGQEARLRCSPMKGHSHVYWYRQLPEEGLKFMVYLQKENIIDESGMPKERFSAEFPKEGPSILRIQQVVRGDSAAYFCASSPQGSKREAFFGQGTRLTVV.

This clone was seen once. CDR3 nucleotide sequence: TGCGCCAGCAGCCGTGCAGAGGAGTGGTCCTATGGCTACACCTTC. Translated, it gives CASSRAEEWSYGYTF. The chain joins TRBV4-1 to TRBJ1-2; D is undetermined. Per the germline V gene, CDR1 is MGHRA and CDR2 is YSYEKL. The CDR3 contains 15 residues. V dropped 4 bases and J dropped 4 bases, with 16 bases sitting between them.

The chain recombines TRBV2 with TRBJ2-5, with TRBD2 identical over 7 bases. The J segment lost 3 bases and the V segment lost 3 bases, leaving 10 bases of the junction unmatched. CDR1 is SNHLY and CDR2 is FYNNEI in the germline V gene. The CDR3 sequence is 16 residues long. CDR3 sequence (DNA): TGTGCCAGCAGTGATGAGGCTAGCGGAGAAGAAGAGACCCAGTACTTC. This translates into CASSDEASGEEETQYF.

This chain uses TRBV5-1 with TRBJ2-7, with 10 bases aligning to TRBD1. The CDR3 contains 16 residues. CDR1 is SGHRS, CDR2 YFSETQ, per germline. V dropped 2 bases and J dropped 3; count of bases not matched to a gene: 8. The CDR3 nucleotides are TGCGCCAGCAGCTTAAGTACGGGACAGGGGATCTACGAGCAGTACTTC. Translating gives CASSLSTGQGIYEQYF.

The CDR3 coding sequence is TGTGCCAGCAGCTCGACTATTCCGAAGACCCAGTACTTC. Amino acid sequence: CASSSTIPKTQYF. The chain has TRBV7-2 and TRBJ2-5; TRBD2 is a possible D gene (5 bases). CDR1 and CDR2 (germline): SGHTA, FQGNSA. V lost 4 bases, J lost 6 bases, and 12 bases lay in between. This CDR3 spans 13 amino acids.